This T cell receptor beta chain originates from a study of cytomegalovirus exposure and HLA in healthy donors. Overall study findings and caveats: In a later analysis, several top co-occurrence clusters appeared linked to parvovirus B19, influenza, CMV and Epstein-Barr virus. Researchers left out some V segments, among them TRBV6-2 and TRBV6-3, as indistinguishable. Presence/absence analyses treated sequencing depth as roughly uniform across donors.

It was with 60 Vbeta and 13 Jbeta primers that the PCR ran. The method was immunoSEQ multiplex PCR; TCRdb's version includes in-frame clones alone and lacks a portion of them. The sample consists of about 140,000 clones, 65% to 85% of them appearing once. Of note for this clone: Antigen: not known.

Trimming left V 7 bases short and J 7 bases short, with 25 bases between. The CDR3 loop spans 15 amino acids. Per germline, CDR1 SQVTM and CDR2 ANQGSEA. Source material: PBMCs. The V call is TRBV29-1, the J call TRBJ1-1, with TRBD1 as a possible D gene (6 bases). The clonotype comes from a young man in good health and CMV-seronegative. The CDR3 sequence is CSAKVGPGDYLEAFF. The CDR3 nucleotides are TGCAGCGCTAAAGTGGGGCCAGGGGACTACCTTGAAGCTTTCTTT.